The rows below give T cell receptor beta chains drawn from one sample of a study of blood T cell repertoires in COVID-19. Using immunoSEQ multiplex PCR, the repertoire was profiled, and TCRdb retains in-frame clones only, with some absent. The sample includes about 160,000 clones, roughly 78% seen only once; the top ten take 8.1%. Source material: peripheral blood. All receptors come from a woman aged 60-70 years with COVID-19, enrolled during active disease. CDR3s include the opening cysteine and the closing phenylalanine or tryptophan. The D gene is left open where the match is weak. Size is omitted from some rows. Given values are once, few, many or a class for expanded clones.

NA	NA	TRBV10-3	TRBJ2-3	TGTGCCATCAGCCCCGGGACTCTGCGCACAGATACGCAGTATTTT	CAISPGTLRTDTQYF
NA	TRBD1	TRBV7-3	TRBJ2-2	TGTGCCAGCAGCTTAATACCCGGGACAGGGGGCACCGGGGAGCTGTTTTTT	CASSLIPGTGGTGELFF
many	TRBD2	TRBV5-1	TRBJ2-4	TGCGCCAGCAGCTTGACCGGGACTAGTGTAACCAAAAACATTCAGTACTTC	CASSLTGTSVTKNIQYF
NA	TRBD2	TRBV6-5	TRBJ2-5	TGTGCCAGCAGTCATAAGCGGGGAACCCAGTACTTC	CASSHKRGTQYF
NA	TRBD2	TRBV2	TRBJ2-3	TGTGCCAGCAGTACACTAGCGGGAGATACAGATACGCAGTATTTT	CASSTLAGDTDTQYF
NA	TRBD1	TRBV11-3	TRBJ2-7	TGTGCCAGCAGCTTCGGGACAGGGGGGGACTACGAGCAGTACTTC	CASSFGTGGDYEQYF
once	NA	TRBV6-2/TRBV6-3	TRBJ1-3	TGTGCCAGCAGTTACTCGAACAGGGCCATCTCTGGAAACACCATATATTTT	CASSYSNRAISGNTIYF
NA	NA	TRBV7-2	TRBJ1-3	TGTGCCAGCAGCCCGTCGAGGGTATCTGGAAACACCATATATTTT	CASSPSRVSGNTIYF
NA	NA	TRBV6-6	TRBJ2-1	TGTGCCAGCAGCGACCGGGGGAGCTCCTACAATGAGCAGTTCTTC	CASSDRGSSYNEQFF
NA	TRBD2	TRBV7-7	TRBJ2-1	TGTGCTAGCAGCCCAAGGCCGGGCCGGGAGGGGGGCGAGCAGTTCTTC	CASSPRPGREGGEQFF
once	NA	TRBV7-2	TRBJ1-6	TGTGCCAGCAGCCCCACCAGGGGATATAATTCACCCCTCCACTTT	CASSPTRGYNSPLHF
NA	NA	TRBV12-5	TRBJ1-2	TGTGCTAGTGGTACGAGAAGCTCTGGCTACACCTTC	CASGTRSSGYTF
NA	TRBD1	TRBV28	TRBJ1-5	TGTGCCAGCCTCTCGGGGACAGGGGGTATGGTCGGCAATCAGCCCCAGCATTTT	CASLSGTGGMVGNQPQHF
NA	NA	TRBV6-5	TRBJ1-6	TGTGCCAGCACCCTGGGGGGGATTTATAATTCACCCCTCCACTTT	CASTLGGIYNSPLHF
NA	TRBD2	TRBV24-1	TRBJ2-3	TGTGCCACCAGTGACCGGGGACTAGCGGGAGTCGATACGCAGTATTTT	CATSDRGLAGVDTQYF
few	TRBD2	TRBV11-2	TRBJ2-7	TGTGCCAGCAGCTTAGTCCGCGGGAGTATCTACGAGCAGTACTTC	CASSLVRGSIYEQYF
NA	TRBD2	TRBV11-2	TRBJ2-2	TGTGCCAGCAGCTTCGCCGGGACTAGCGGGAGAACCGGGGAGCTGTTTTTT	CASSFAGTSGRTGELFF
NA	NA	TRBV7-2	TRBJ2-3	TGTGCCAGCAGCCTGGATAGGGGTACGCAGTATTTT	CASSLDRGTQYF
NA	NA	TRBV28	TRBJ2-7	TGTGCCAGCAGTGTTGACAGTTACGAGCAGTACTTC	CASSVDSYEQYF
once	NA	TRBV6-5	TRBJ1-3	TGTGCCACCAGGATGGGGGGGAACCCTGGAAACACCATATATTTT	CATRMGGNPGNTIYF
NA	TRBD1	TRBV15	TRBJ1-2	TGTGCCACCAGCAGTCAACAGGGGTCTCGTCCATCCTTCTATGGCTACACCTTC	CATSSQQGSRPSFYGYTF
NA	TRBD1	TRBV3-1/TRBV3-2	TRBJ1-3	TGTGCCAGCAGCCAGGCAGGGGGAACTGGAAACACCATATATTTT	CASSQAGGTGNTIYF
NA	TRBD1	TRBV5-4	TRBJ1-6	TGTGCCAGCAGACCCGGACAGGGAAGGGGGGATAATTCACCCCTCCACTTT	CASRPGQGRGDNSPLHF
NA	NA	TRBV5-4	TRBJ1-3	TGTGCCACGCGAAGACCAGCAGGCTCTGGAAACACCATATATTTT	CATRRPAGSGNTIYF
NA	TRBD2	TRBV14	TRBJ2-2	TGTGCCAGCAGCCAAAGGCTAGCGGGAGAAGCCGGGGAGCTGTTTTTT	CASSQRLAGEAGELFF
NA	TRBD2	TRBV7-3	TRBJ2-1	TGTGCCAGCAGCGCCCTCGGATCGGGGGGGTCGATGGGCTCCTACAATGAGCAGTTCTTC	CASSALGSGGSMGSYNEQFF
NA	TRBD1	TRBV27	TRBJ2-6	TGTGCCAGCAGTCACGACAGGGGTCGGGGTGGGGCCAACGTCCTGACTTTC	CASSHDRGRGGANVLTF
NA	TRBD1	TRBV15	TRBJ2-3	TGTGCCATCGGAACACCGACAGGGCTCACAGATACGCAGTATTTT	CAIGTPTGLTDTQYF
NA	TRBD1	TRBV4-3	TRBJ1-2	TGCGCCAGCAGCCGCACAGGGGGCTATGGCTACACCTTC	CASSRTGGYGYTF
NA	NA	TRBV10-3	TRBJ2-1	TGTGCCATCAGTGAGTTGGACAGTCCCAATGAGCAGTTCTTC	CAISELDSPNEQFF
NA	NA	TRBV7-9	TRBJ2-2	TGTGCCAGCAGCCCCGAGGGTTACGGGGAGCTGTTTTTT	CASSPEGYGELFF
few	NA	TRBV19	TRBJ1-1	TGTGCCAGTAGTATCCGCGGGGTCGGGACTGAAGCTTTCTTT	CASSIRGVGTEAFF
NA	NA	TRBV10-2	TRBJ1-1	TGCGCCAGCAGTGTTAGGAGGAACACTGAAGCTTTCTTT	CASSVRRNTEAFF
NA	TRBD2	TRBV6-6	TRBJ2-3	TGTGCCAGCAGTTACTCAGCGGGAGGGGGGGCAGATACGCAGTATTTT	CASSYSAGGGADTQYF
NA	NA	TRBV3-1/TRBV3-2	TRBJ2-3	TGTGCCAGCAGCCAAGACGGCGGGAGCACAGATACGCAGTATTTT	CASSQDGGSTDTQYF
NA	NA	TRBV30	TRBJ2-7	TGTGCCTGGAGTGTATATGGTCGTCCCGGCTACGAGCAGTACTTC	CAWSVYGRPGYEQYF
NA	NA	TRBV19	TRBJ1-2	TGTGCCAGCACGGACGGGGAGGGGGGCTACACCTTC	CASTDGEGGYTF
NA	TRBD2	TRBV5-6	TRBJ2-7	TGTGCCAGCAGCTTTAGCGGGAATTCCTACGAGCAGTACTTC	CASSFSGNSYEQYF
NA	NA	TRBV9	TRBJ1-1	TGTGCCAGCAGCGTAGGGGGGCAGAACACTGAAGCTTTCTTT	CASSVGGQNTEAFF
NA	NA	TRBV10-2	TRBJ1-5	TGCGCCAGCAGTGGGACAGATGGCAATCAGCCCCAGCATTTT	CASSGTDGNQPQHF
NA	TRBD1	TRBV28	TRBJ2-2	TGTGCCAGCAGCTCCGGGACAGGGCGACCCGGGGAGCTGTTTTTT	CASSSGTGRPGELFF
NA	NA	TRBV5-1	TRBJ2-1	TGCGCCAGCAGCCTGGCCGCAACCGCGGGGAATGAGCAGTTCTTC	CASSLAATAGNEQFF
NA	NA	TRBV24-1	TRBJ2-5	TGTGCCACCAGTGATAACTCCCTCGGGGAGACCCAGTACTTC	CATSDNSLGETQYF
NA	NA	TRBV21-1	TRBJ2-1	TGTGCCAGCAGCAAAGCGGGTGGGCAGGGATGTGCCTACAATGAGCAGTTCTTC	CASSKAGGQGCAYNEQFF
NA	NA	TRBV3-1/TRBV3-2	TRBJ1-6	TGTGCCAGCAGTCAACTCGGGGGGGGGCCAGGATCACCCCTCCACTTT	CASSQLGGGPGSPLHF
NA	NA	TRBV7-9	TRBJ2-7	TGTGCCAGCAGCTTAGTAGGGAGAATCTTAGGCGAGCAGTACTTC	CASSLVGRILGEQYF
NA	NA	TRBV28	TRBJ1-5	TGTGCCAGCGCAATAGATAGCAATCAGCCCCAGCATTTT	CASAIDSNQPQHF
once	TRBD2	TRBV19	TRBJ2-7	TGTGCCAGTAGTCTTGGGGCTAGCGGGACCTACGAGCAGTACTTC	CASSLGASGTYEQYF
NA	NA	TRBV4-3	TRBJ2-2	TGCGCCAGCAGCGCGGATCCGAACACCGGGGAGCTGTTTTTT	CASSADPNTGELFF
NA	NA	TRBV5-1	TRBJ1-6	TGCGCCAGCGGGGTGGACTCTAATTCACCCCTCCACTTT	CASGVDSNSPLHF
NA	TRBD2	TRBV11-3	TRBJ2-3	TGTGCCAGCAGCTTACGGGGGGGCACAGATACGCAGTATTTT	CASSLRGGTDTQYF
NA	NA	TRBV28	TRBJ1-5	TGTGCCAGCAGTCCCGCCGAAGACTATAGCAATCAGCCCCAGCATTTT	CASSPAEDYSNQPQHF
few	NA	TRBV5-6	TRBJ2-1	TGTGCCAGCAGCTCAATCCTAGCAGGCAATGAGCAGTTCTTC	CASSSILAGNEQFF
NA	TRBD2	TRBV9	TRBJ2-3	TGTGCCAGCAGCGCCTCGGGGGGGCCCCCAGATACGCAGTATTTT	CASSASGGPPDTQYF
NA	NA	TRBV5-6	TRBJ1-1	TGTGCCAGCAGCTCCCTACGACTACAGGGAGAAGCTTTCTTT	CASSSLRLQGEAFF
few	NA	TRBV5-1	TRBJ2-7	TGCGCCAGCAGCGGAGGGACGGTCGGAACATACGAGCAGTACTTC	CASSGGTVGTYEQYF
NA	NA	TRBV28	TRBJ2-1	TGTGCCAGCAGTTTGCTGACAGAAGAGTACAATGAGCAGTTCTTC	CASSLLTEEYNEQFF
NA	NA	TRBV19	TRBJ2-5	TGTGCCAGCGGGCAGGGGCAAGAGACCCAGTACTTC	CASGQGQETQYF
once	TRBD2	TRBV7-2	TRBJ2-7	TGTGCCAGCAGCTTAGTCGGGGGGGCGAATCCCTACGAGCAGTACTTC	CASSLVGGANPYEQYF